This T cell receptor (beta chain) is from a study of shared T cell receptors in the human thymus. CDR3 length equals 16 residues. Libraries were prepared by immunoSEQ multiplex PCR; TCRdb keeps only in-frame clonotypes and omits some of them. The repertoire has 640,000 or so clones, 70% to 90% of them found once; the top ten carry over 0.008%. These same data were also listed under a study on human thymus T cells.

This chain uses TRBV21-1 with TRBJ1-1; the D call TRBD1 from the table was never checked on the DNA. TRBV21-1 is shown as a pseudogene. Sequenced: thymocytes. This TCR was sampled from a boy in the first two years of life with a congenital heart defect. CDR3 in amino acids: CASSFHPGQRNTEAFF. In DNA, the CDR3 is TGTGCCAGCAGCTTCCACCCTGGACAGAGGAACACTGAAGCTTTCTTT.